The rows below give T cell receptor beta chains drawn from one sample of a study of blood T cell repertoires in COVID-19. This table comes from immunoSEQ multiplex PCR, and its TCRdb copy is limited to in-frame clones, with some not included. Among over 150,000 clones listed, 91% were seen once. Sequencing was performed on peripheral blood. The receptors shown here come from a man aged 50-60 years with acute or convalescent COVID-19. CDR3s include the opening cysteine and the closing phenylalanine or tryptophan. Fields, in order: clone size, D gene, V gene, J gene, CDR3 DNA, CDR3 protein. The D gene is left open where the match is weak. Size values are once, few and many counts, or a class for expanded clones, and some rows have none.

NA	NA	TRBV20-1	TRBJ2-2	TGCAGTGCTAGTGTTCCGGCGAACACCGGGGAGCTGTTTTTT	CSASVPANTGELFF
once	NA	TRBV2	TRBJ2-2	TGTGCCAGCAGGACCCATCAGGGGTCCGGGGAGCTGTTTTTT	CASRTHQGSGELFF
NA	NA	TRBV18	TRBJ1-3	TGTGCCAGCTCACCACCGGGCAACTCTGGAAACACCATATATTTT	CASSPPGNSGNTIYF
NA	TRBD1	TRBV3-1/TRBV3-2	TRBJ1-1	TGTGCCAGCAGCCCCCGAGACAGGGCCACTGAAGCTTTCTTT	CASSPRDRATEAFF
NA	TRBD2	TRBV13	TRBJ2-1	TGTGCCAGCAGCTCCCCCCGAGCGGGAGTTCGTGAGCAGTTCTTC	CASSSPRAGVREQFF
NA	TRBD1	TRBV7-8	TRBJ2-7	TGTGCCAGCAGCTTCTCCACAGGGGGCTTATACGAGCAGTACTTC	CASSFSTGGLYEQYF
NA	NA	TRBV7-6	TRBJ1-5	TGTGCCAGCAGCTCGACAGGTTACAATCAGCCCCAGCATTTT	CASSSTGYNQPQHF
NA	NA	TRBV27	TRBJ2-2	TGTGCCAGCAGTTTGGGACCAGGGGACGGGGAGCTGTTTTTT	CASSLGPGDGELFF
once	NA	TRBV9	TRBJ2-2	TGTGCCAGCAGCGTAGCGACACCAAACACCGGGGAGCTGTTTTTT	CASSVATPNTGELFF
few	NA	TRBV4-1	TRBJ1-3	TGCGCCAGCAGCCAAGGTCCGGGAAACACCATATATTTT	CASSQGPGNTIYF
NA	NA	TRBV4-1	TRBJ1-3	TGCGCCAGCAGCCAGGGAGCACCGGTCTCTGGAAACACCATATATTTT	CASSQGAPVSGNTIYF
NA	NA	TRBV2	TRBJ2-1	TGTGCCAGCACTGTCCTCCCCAGTGAGCAGTTCTTC	CASTVLPSEQFF
NA	TRBD2	TRBV28	TRBJ2-5	TGTGCCAGCAAAAGCGGGAGGGCGGGGGAGACCCAGTACTTC	CASKSGRAGETQYF
once	TRBD1	TRBV10-2	TRBJ1-2	TGCGCCAGCAGGGTAGACAGGGGAGGATATGGCTACACCTTC	CASRVDRGGYGYTF
NA	NA	TRBV27	TRBJ1-4	TGTGCCAGCAGTTTCGGACAGCCCCCAACTAATGAAAAACTGTTTTTT	CASSFGQPPTNEKLFF
NA	TRBD2	TRBV6-5	TRBJ2-5	TGTGCCAGCAGCCCCGGGGGGTGGTCAAGAGGGGCCCAGTACTTC	CASSPGGWSRGAQYF
NA	TRBD1	TRBV15	TRBJ1-3	TGTGCCACCAGCAAAGGGACAGACCGGGGAAACACCATATATTTT	CATSKGTDRGNTIYF
NA	NA	TRBV28	TRBJ1-2	TGTGCCAGCACTTCCCAGGGCGGCTATGGCTACACCTTC	CASTSQGGYGYTF
NA	NA	TRBV28	TRBJ1-6	TGTGCCAGCAACCTGGGGCAGGGTGGTTCACCCCTCCACTTT	CASNLGQGGSPLHF
NA	NA	TRBV9	TRBJ1-4	TGTGCCAGCAGCCAGACAGGCTTTAATGAAAAACTGTTTTTT	CASSQTGFNEKLFF
NA	NA	TRBV7-2	TRBJ2-3	TGTGCCAGCAGCTTAACAGTTGAAGATACGCAGTATTTT	CASSLTVEDTQYF
once	NA	TRBV9	TRBJ2-5	TGTGCCAGCAGCGGAACAGGGAGAGAGACCCAGTACTTC	CASSGTGRETQYF
NA	TRBD1	TRBV7-9	TRBJ2-3	TGTGCCAGCAGCTTACTGTCGGGACAGCGATACACAGATACGCAGTATTTT	CASSLLSGQRYTDTQYF
NA	TRBD1	TRBV4-2	TRBJ2-1	TGTGCCAGCAACCAACAGGACAGGGAACCCAATGAGCAGTTCTTC	CASNQQDREPNEQFF
NA	NA	TRBV27	TRBJ2-6	TGTGCCAGCAGCCCGGAGGCAGCTGGGGCCAACGTCCTGACTTTC	CASSPEAAGANVLTF
NA	NA	TRBV5-8	TRBJ1-4	TGTGCCAGCAGCCCCGGAGACAGAATTAATGAAAAACTGTTTTTT	CASSPGDRINEKLFF
few	NA	TRBV7-2	TRBJ2-5	TGTGCCAGCAGCTCGACGGTAGGGGATAAAGAGACCCAGTACTTC	CASSSTVGDKETQYF
once	NA	TRBV19	TRBJ2-2	TGTGCCAGTAGTCAGGGATTTTACACCGGGGAGCTGTTTTTT	CASSQGFYTGELFF